The 21 T cell receptor beta chains reported below all come from one sample, sequenced in a study of T cell responses to AZD1222 COVID-19 vaccine. This table comes from immunoSEQ multiplex PCR, and its TCRdb copy is limited to in-frame clones, with some not included. Among 130,000 to 150,000 clones listed, about 92% were seen once. Sequences were derived from peripheral blood, sampled on day 0 of AZD1222 vaccination. The receptor source for this set is an adult in good health.

The chain has TRBV3-1 (or the pseudogene TRBV3-2) and TRBJ2-5; 7 bases map to TRBD2. From germline, CDR1 is LGHDT and CDR2 YNNKEL (reference sequence). CDR3 length: 17 amino acids. V shed 1 base, J shed 5 bases, and the junction held 13 bases outside the gene matches. The CDR3 DNA follows: TGTGCCAGCAGCCAAGTGCCCGAGGGAGCGGGAATGGAGACCCAGTACTTC. Translated: CASSQVPEGAGMETQYF.

This sequence joins TRBV5-1 and TRBJ1-5, with 8 bases lining up with TRBD1. The V gene's germline CDR1 is SGHRS and CDR2 YFSETQ. The CDR3 runs 15 residues. V lost 1 base to trimming and J lost 3 bases; unmatched junction nucleotides: 3. The CDR3 region has the DNA TGCGCCAGCAGCTTGACAGGGGGGTTCAATCAGCCCCAGCATTTT. This translates into CASSLTGGFNQPQHF.

The chain links TRBV7-2 to TRBJ2-7; 11 bases line up with TRBD2. Trimming took 1 base from V and 0 from J; bases not matched to a gene: 2. The CDR3 loop spans 16 amino acids. CDR1 SGHTA and CDR2 FQGNSA come from the germline V gene. The CDR3 here is CASSLGTSGFSYEQYF. The CDR3 DNA sequence: TGTGCCAGCAGCTTAGGGACTAGCGGGTTCTCCTACGAGCAGTACTTC.

The chain uses TRBV7-9 and TRBJ1-2, with TRBD1 matching 7 bases. This CDR3 has 15 amino acids. Germline CDR1 and CDR2: SEHNR and FQNEAQ (reference sequence). The V and J ends lost 1 base and 5 bases, in that order; junction bases with no gene match: 7. The CDR3 loop is CASSLEGAPRYGYTF. The CDR3 DNA reads as TGTGCCAGCAGCTTAGAGGGGGCGCCGCGGTATGGCTACACCTTC.

The chain employs TRBV30 and TRBJ2-7; D remains unclear. This CDR3 is built from 13 residues. V lost 0 bases and J lost 11, with 17 bases in between. CDR1 GTSNPN and CDR2 SVGIG come from the germline V gene (reference sequence). CDR3 sequence (DNA): TGTGCCTGGAGTGTAGACATTCGGAGAGGAAAGTACTTC. Residues: CAWSVDIRRGKYF.

The chain is built from TRBV6-6 and TRBJ1-1, with no clear D. V was clipped by 6 bases and J by 4 bases, with 9 bases between them. The CDR3 covers 12 residues. Germline CDR1 MNHNY, CDR2 SVGAGI (reference sequence). CDR3 nucleotides: TGTGCCAGCAGGCAAGGCGGCACTGAAGCTTTCTTT. Its protein is CASRQGGTEAFF.

The V gene is TRBV18, the J gene TRBJ1-1, with no clear D. Trimming stripped 1 base from V and 0 bases from J, with 6 bases between. CDR3 length: 14 amino acids. CDR1 is KGHSH, CDR2 LQKENI, per germline. The CDR3 loop reads CASSPREMNTEAFF. The CDR3 DNA reads TGTGCCAGCTCACCACGGGAGATGAACACTGAAGCTTTCTTT.

This clone appeared once. The chain couples TRBV6-2 or TRBV6-3 to TRBJ1-5; the D gene is possibly TRBD1 (5 bases). CDR1 is MNHEY and CDR2 is SVGEGT in the germline V gene. CDR3 size: 16 residues. V was pared by 0 bases and J by 2 bases, with 11 bases between. The CDR3 DNA is TGTGCCAGCAGTTACTCTAGGGGCGACGGCAATCAGCCCCAGCATTTT. Encoded protein: CASSYSRGDGNQPQHF.

V gene TRBV3-1 (or the pseudogene TRBV3-2) combines with J gene TRBJ2-2; 10 nucleotides match TRBD1. This CDR3 contains 16 residues. The ends lost 4 bases at V and 6 bases at J; junction bases unmatched: 8. In germline, CDR1 is LGHDT, CDR2 YNNKEL (reference sequence). CDR3 protein: CASSLQTGGGPGELFF. The CDR3 DNA reads as TGTGCCAGCAGCCTTCAGACAGGGGGCGGACCCGGGGAGCTGTTTTTT.

CDR3 in amino acids: CASRYGSGDQETQYF. DNA of the CDR3: TGTGCCAGCAGGTACGGTTCGGGAGATCAGGAGACCCAGTACTTC. The chain carries TRBV28 and TRBJ2-5; D is possibly TRBD2 (6 bases). The germline V gene encodes CDR1 MDHEN and CDR2 SYDVKM. Trimming took 6 bases from V and 5 from J, leaving 19 bases between them. The CDR3 length is 15 residues.

This clone was recorded only once. The rearrangement uses TRBV10-2 and TRBJ1-2; a possible D gene is TRBD1 (6 bases). The CDR3 is made up of 13 amino acids. Trimming cost V 6 bases and J 6 bases, with 14 bases left between them. Germline V lookup: CDR1 WSHSY, CDR2 SAAADI. CDR3 region: CASRMQRGDGYTF. In nucleotides, the CDR3 is TGCGCCAGCAGGATGCAAAGGGGGGATGGCTACACCTTC.

The chain couples TRBV2 to TRBJ2-3, with no clear D. There are 13 residues in the CDR3. Trimming took off 4 bases at V and 2 bases at J, with 7 bases between the two ends. CDR1 and CDR2 from the germline V gene are SNHLY and FYNNEI. The CDR3 sequence: CASSVRDTDTQYF. CDR3 sequence (DNA): TGTGCCAGCAGTGTTAGGGACACAGATACGCAGTATTTT.

This chain links TRBV27 with TRBJ1-2, with D possibly TRBD1 on 6 matching bases. In germline, CDR1 is MNHEY, CDR2 SMNVEV (reference sequence). With 2 bases removed from V and 4 bases from J, the gap between germline ends came to 11 bases. The CDR3 runs to 14 residues. Here the CDR3 reads CASSLKEQGYGYTF. The DNA of the CDR3 is TGTGCCAGCAGTTTAAAGGAACAGGGCTATGGCTACACCTTC.

The chain links TRBV30 to TRBJ1-5; possible D gene TRBD1, 5 bases. Trimming took 0 bases from V and 3 from J, leaving 12 bases between them. Per germline, CDR1 GTSNPN and CDR2 SVGIG (reference sequence). This CDR3 is built from 15 residues. The CDR3 is CAWSVLGGINQPQHF. As DNA, the CDR3 is TGTGCCTGGAGTGTACTTGGGGGGATCAATCAGCCCCAGCATTTT.

The gene calls are TRBV19 and TRBJ1-4; D is ambiguous. Trimming cost V 5 bases and J 8 bases, with 15 bases left between them. Germline CDR1 LNHDA, CDR2 SQIVND (reference sequence). CDR3 size: 14 residues. Here the CDR3 reads CASSVRRGSEKLFF. For the CDR3, the DNA is TGTGCCAGTAGTGTTCGGCGGGGTAGCGAAAAACTGTTTTTT.

The rearrangement joins TRBV28 to TRBJ1-1; D unresolved. This CDR3 comprises 15 residues. The V end was cut by 2 bases, the J end by 1 base, with 11 bases between. From germline, CDR1 is MDHEN and CDR2 SYDVKM. CDR3 coding DNA: TGTGCCAGCAGTTTAGGCAGCCAGGAGAACACTGAAGCTTTCTTT. Encoded protein: CASSLGSQENTEAFF.

The V call is TRBV7-2, the J call TRBJ1-1; a weak D match, TRBD1 (5 bases). CDR1 and CDR2 from the germline V gene are SGHTA and FQGNSA. V was trimmed by 6 bases and J by 7 bases, leaving 9 bases between them. The CDR3 contains 11 residues. In DNA, the CDR3 is TGTGCCAGCAGTCATACAGGTGAAGCTTTCTTT. It codes for CASSHTGEAFF.

The chain recombines TRBV19 with TRBJ1-5, with 12 bases aligning to TRBD1. CDR3 length equals 19 residues. Germline V CDR1 and CDR2: LNHDA, SQIVND (reference sequence). V lost 6 bases to trimming and J lost 6 bases; unmatched junction nucleotides: 18. The CDR3 protein is CASSCVITSGTGGPQPQHF. The CDR3 DNA sequence: TGTGCCAGTAGCTGTGTGATAACTTCCGGGACAGGGGGCCCTCAGCCCCAGCATTTT.

This chain links TRBV10-2 with TRBJ1-5, with a tentative D call TRBD1 (5 bases). Germline values: CDR1 WSHSY, CDR2 SAAADI. The V gene lost 3 bases and the J gene lost 3 bases, with 9 bases spanning the gap. The CDR3 sequence is 14 residues long. The CDR3 DNA sequence: TGCGCCAGCAGTGAATCGGGGCTCAATCAGCCCCAGCATTTT. It translates to CASSESGLNQPQHF.

The gene calls are TRBV6-2 or TRBV6-3 and TRBJ2-7; the D gene is possibly TRBD2 (6 bases). The V gene's germline CDR1 is MNHEY and CDR2 SVGEGT. With 2 bases removed from V and 3 bases from J, the gap between germline ends came to 11 bases. This CDR3 contains 14 residues. CDR3 DNA sequence: TGTGCCAGCAGTTACGGTCGGGAGTACTACGAGCAGTACTTC. Translation: CASSYGREYYEQYF.

Here the CDR3 reads CASSQELYSYGYTF. The CDR3 region has the DNA TGTGCCAGCAGCCAAGAATTATACAGTTATGGCTACACCTTC. The chain carries TRBV3-1 (or the pseudogene TRBV3-2) and TRBJ1-2; no clear D. Germline lookup yields CDR1 LGHDT and CDR2 YNNKEL (reference sequence). Trimming left V 0 bases short and J 5 bases short, with 10 bases between. This CDR3 is built from 14 residues.